Included here is one T cell receptor (beta chain) sequence, with context. Its cognate antigen is unknown. Trimming removed 10 bases at V and 6 bases at J, with 15 bases between. Germline V gene data show CDR1 as MDHEN and CDR2 as SYDVKM. This CDR3 comprises 13 residues. Naive CD8 cells, CD45RO-negative and positively selected for CCR7, excluded terminally differentiated effector memory CD45RA+ cells. The data are from a study of shared clonotypes between healthy human individuals. Profiling relied on immunoSEQ multiplex PCR, and the TCRdb table lists in-frame clones only, not all of them. This sample yields about 700,000 clones, of which under 95% are seen a single time; roughly 24% belongs to the top ten. Study findings and constraints: Clonotypes which were not shared had lower generation probabilities than clonotypes that all four donors shared.

This chain joins TRBV28 and TRBJ2-2, with a weak D call TRBD1 (5 bases). This receptor was obtained from a man under 40 in good health. Sequencing was done on a sample of naive CD8+ T cells sorted from blood. The CDR3 is CATTKQDPGELFF. DNA of the CDR3: TGTGCCACCACGAAACAGGATCCCGGGGAGCTGTTTTTT.